Below are 5 T cell receptor beta chains sequenced from a single sample in a study of blood T cell repertoires in COVID-19 (dated by TCRdb to about 2020). The library was obtained by the immunoSEQ multiplex PCR assay. TCRdb provides this immuneACCESS table in a form limited to in-frame rearrangements. Some clones are lacking; in checked studies, under half of them reflect an unresolved V gene, and why the rest are absent is not known. The sample data list 400,000 to 550,000 clones, and around nine tenths of these were observed just once. The top ten clonotypes cover around 4.4% of the sample. The sample was peripheral blood. These receptors originate from a woman in her 30s with acute or convalescent COVID-19.

The chain couples TRBV5-6 to TRBJ2-1; 10 bases match TRBD1. V was clipped by 0 bases and J by 4 bases; unmatched bases: 10. Germline V lookup: CDR1 SGHDT, CDR2 YYEEEE. This CDR3 is built from 18 residues. The CDR3 spells CASSLAAGTGDWYNEQFF. The CDR3 coding sequence is TGTGCCAGCAGCTTGGCCGCCGGGACAGGGGATTGGTACAATGAGCAGTTCTTC.

J is TRBJ2-7 and V is TRBV11-1; 10 nucleotides match TRBD2. CDR3 length: 14 amino acids. The V gene's germline CDR1 is SGHAT and CDR2 FQDESV (reference sequence). Unmatched junction bases numbered 8, after V lost 5 bases and J lost 7 bases. Written as DNA, the CDR3 is TGTGCCAGCAGCCCCCGTCTAGCGGGGGATGAGCAGTACTTC. Protein sequence: CASSPRLAGDEQYF.

This clone was seen just once. J is TRBJ2-1 and V is TRBV7-2; 8 bases match TRBD1. Per germline, CDR1 SGHTA and CDR2 FQGNSA. J gave up 4 bases and V 6 bases, and 11 bases lay outside the gene matches. The CDR3 loop spans 16 amino acids. The CDR3 loop is CASSELGQGAYNEQFF. The DNA of the CDR3 is TGTGCCAGCAGTGAACTGGGGCAGGGGGCGTACAATGAGCAGTTCTTC.

The rearrangement links TRBV4-2 to TRBJ2-5; TRBD2 might be the D (6 bases). With 1 base removed from V and 2 bases from J, the gap between germline ends came to 14 bases. CDR1 and CDR2 (germline): LGHNA, YNFKEQ. The CDR3 consists of 16 residues. The CDR3 nucleotides read TGTGCCAGCAGCCAAGGGCCAGGACTACTGCAAGAGACCCAGTACTTC. Translating it yields CASSQGPGLLQETQYF.

V usage is TRBV28 and J usage is TRBJ2-5; 9 bases are a match to TRBD2. The CDR3 sequence is 13 residues long. The trim removed 11 bases at V and 0 bases at J, leaving 4 bases unmatched. Germline values: CDR1 MDHEN, CDR2 SYDVKM. This CDR3 reads CASVAGDQETQYF. The CDR3, as DNA: TGTGCCTCTGTAGCGGGGGACCAAGAGACCCAGTACTTC. Full variable domain (rest looked up from reference TRBV28 and TRBJ2-5): DVKVTQSSRYLVKRTGEKVFLECVQDMDHENMFWYRQDPGLGLRLIYFSYDVKMKEKGDIPEGYSVSREKKERFSLILESASTNQTSMYLCASVAGDQETQYFGPGTRLLVL.